This T cell receptor beta chain appears in the sequencing data of a study of blood T cell repertoires in COVID-19. The data were produced by immunoSEQ multiplex PCR, yet TCRdb's version contains in-frame clones alone and is incomplete. The sample has just over 350,000 clones, roughly nine tenths seen once. Details on this clone: Other DNA variants within this sample encode the same CDR3.

Germline V gene data show CDR1 as MDHEN and CDR2 as SYDVKM. The CDR3 has 12 amino acids. V shed 5 bases and J shed 7 bases, with 9 bases lying between them. The chain uses TRBV28 and TRBJ1-3; D not resolved. The sequencing input was PBMCs or T cells enriched from blood (not recorded which). The clonotype comes from a woman aged 30 to 39 who had recovered from COVID-19. In DNA form, the CDR3 reads TGTGCCAGCAGTCCCCCGGGGAACACCATATATTTT. Its translation is CASSPPGNTIYF.